What follows are 13 T cell receptor beta chains derived from one specimen sequenced in a study of blood T cell repertoires in COVID-19. The repertoire was sequenced with immunoSEQ multiplex PCR; TCRdb's copy has only in-frame clones and lacks some. The sample lists hundreds of thousands of clones; about 87% were seen once. The sequenced material came from PBMCs or T cells enriched from blood (not recorded which). The source is a woman aged 50 to 60 who had recovered from COVID-19.

The V and J genes are TRBV4-1 and TRBJ2-1, with 9 bases aligning to TRBD2. V lost 4 bases, J lost 9 bases, and 10 bases stayed unmatched. The CDR3 length is 15 residues. CDR1 is MGHRA, CDR2 YSYEKL, per germline. The CDR3 loop is CASSPGTSRLGEQFF. CDR3 sequence (DNA): TGCGCCAGCAGCCCCGGGACTAGCCGGCTTGGTGAGCAGTTCTTC.

The chain links TRBV28 to TRBJ1-5; D remains ambiguous. The germline V gene encodes CDR1 MDHEN and CDR2 SYDVKM. CDR3 length equals 14 residues. V was clipped by 3 bases and J by 3 bases, with 9 bases between them. The CDR3 sequence is CASSFYSYNQPQHF. Written as DNA, the CDR3 is TGTGCCAGCAGTTTTTACAGCTACAATCAGCCCCAGCATTTT.

This clone was seen only once. The sample has other DNA sequences that encode this CDR3 too. V is TRBV6-2 or TRBV6-3 and J is TRBJ2-7; 11 bases fit TRBD1. Germline V CDR1 and CDR2: MNHEY, SVGEGT. V dropped 2 bases and J dropped 0; count of bases not matched to a gene: 0. The length of the CDR3 is 15 residues. CDR3 loop: CASSYGQGASYEQYF. Here the CDR3 DNA reads TGTGCCAGCAGTTACGGACAGGGGGCCTCCTACGAGCAGTACTTC.

The chain has TRBV30 and TRBJ2-1; 9 bases line up with TRBD2. V lost 3 bases and J lost 6; bases outside the gene matches: 9. Per the germline V gene, CDR1 is GTSNPN and CDR2 is SVGIG (reference sequence). The CDR3 consists of 15 residues. Here the CDR3 reads CAWSDRTSAGNEQFF. CDR3 nucleotides: TGTGCCTGGAGCGACAGGACTAGCGCTGGCAATGAGCAGTTCTTC.

The chain is built from TRBV28 and TRBJ1-1; 7 bases agree with TRBD1. The CDR3 is made up of 14 amino acids. Germline CDR1 and CDR2: MDHEN and SYDVKM. The junction had 3 bases not matched to a gene; V was cut back by 5 bases and J by 0 bases. The CDR3 spells CASSPTGVNTEAFF. CDR3 in DNA: TGTGCCAGCAGTCCCACAGGGGTGAACACTGAAGCTTTCTTT.

The chain couples TRBV1 to TRBJ1-2; whether TRBD1, the table's D call, matches the DNA was not checked. TRBV1 is an annotated pseudogene. This CDR3 has 14 residues. The CDR3 spells CTSSQDSQGHGYTF. The CDR3 nucleotides read TGCACCAGCAGCCAAGATTCACAGGGCCATGGCTACACCTTC.

This clone was recorded a few times. This sequence joins TRBV12-3 or TRBV12-4 and TRBJ1-2; possibly TRBD1 for D (6 bases). Trimming left V 5 bases short and J 8 bases short, with 15 bases between. There are 13 residues in the CDR3. CDR3 sequence: CASSPTGSGGYTF. CDR3 in DNA: TGTGCCAGCAGTCCGACAGGATCTGGAGGCTACACCTTC.

This clone was seen only once. This rearrangement joins TRBV30 to TRBJ2-1; 11 bases agree with TRBD2. This CDR3 is 18 amino acids long. The germline V gene has CDR1 GTSNPN and CDR2 SVGIG (reference sequence). V dropped 3 bases and J dropped 4; count of bases not matched to a gene: 14. The CDR3 loop reads CAWSPFSGRAFWYNEQFF. In DNA, the CDR3 is TGTGCCTGGAGCCCCTTTAGCGGGAGGGCCTTTTGGTACAATGAGCAGTTCTTC.

This rearrangement joins TRBV7-2 to TRBJ1-4; no clear D gene. The V gene lost 5 bases and the J gene lost 0 bases, with 10 bases spanning the gap. This CDR3 region has 15 residues. Germline assignment: CDR1 SGHTA and CDR2 FQGNSA. The CDR3 nucleotides are TGTGCCAGCAGCAAACACAGCACAACTAATGAAAAACTGTTTTTT. This gives the protein CASSKHSTTNEKLFF. The full variable domain, with the rest looked up from reference TRBV7-2 and TRBJ1-4, is GAGVSQSPSNKVTEKGKDVELRCDPISGHTALYWYRQSLGQGLEFLIYFQGNSAPDKSGLPSDRFSAERTGGSVSTLTIQRTQQEDSAVYLCASSKHSTTNEKLFFGSGTQLSVL.

This sequence joins TRBV5-4 and TRBJ1-2; D is perhaps TRBD1 (5 bases). The V and J ends lost 6 bases and 1 base respectively, with 16 bases between them. Germline values: CDR1 SGHNT, CDR2 YYREEE (reference sequence). This CDR3 spans 15 amino acids. The CDR3 bases are TGTGCCAGCAACAAAGACAGAGCAGTTAACTATGGCTACACCTTC. This gives the protein CASNKDRAVNYGYTF.

The rearrangement links TRBV3-1 (or the pseudogene TRBV3-2) to TRBJ1-6; 8 bases line up with TRBD1. Germline V lookup: CDR1 LGHDT, CDR2 YNNKEL (reference sequence). Trimming removed 6 bases from V and 7 bases from J; junction bases left unmatched: 8. The CDR3 spans 15 residues. CDR3 nucleotides: TGTGCCAGCAGTTTGGACAGGGTTCGGAATTCACCCCTCCACTTT. It codes for CASSLDRVRNSPLHF.

V and J are TRBV7-8 and TRBJ1-5, with TRBD1 as a possible D gene (5 bases). CDR1 and CDR2 from the germline V gene are SGHVS and FQNEAQ. V lost 5 bases to trimming and J lost 4 bases, with 18 bases between them. The CDR3 spans 16 residues. CDR3 amino acids: CASSQRGQGGNQPQHF. For the CDR3, the DNA is TGTGCCAGCAGCCAAAGAGGTCAGGGTGGTAATCAGCCCCAGCATTTT. Full variable domain (outside the CDR3, taken from reference TRBV7-8 and TRBJ1-5): GAGVSQSPRYKVAKRGQDVALRCDPISGHVSLFWYQQALGQGPEFLTYFQNEAQLDKSGLPSDRFFAERPEGSVSTLKIQRTQQEDSAVYLCASSQRGQGGNQPQHFGDGTRLSIL.

J is TRBJ2-7 and V is TRBV5-6, with TRBD1 identical over 7 bases. CDR1 and CDR2 from the germline V gene are SGHDT and YYEEEE. V dropped 4 bases and J dropped 5; count of bases not matched to a gene: 6. The CDR3 has 13 amino acids. The CDR3 sequence is CASSELGTDEQYF. In DNA, the CDR3 is TGTGCCAGCAGCGAATTAGGGACAGACGAGCAGTACTTC.